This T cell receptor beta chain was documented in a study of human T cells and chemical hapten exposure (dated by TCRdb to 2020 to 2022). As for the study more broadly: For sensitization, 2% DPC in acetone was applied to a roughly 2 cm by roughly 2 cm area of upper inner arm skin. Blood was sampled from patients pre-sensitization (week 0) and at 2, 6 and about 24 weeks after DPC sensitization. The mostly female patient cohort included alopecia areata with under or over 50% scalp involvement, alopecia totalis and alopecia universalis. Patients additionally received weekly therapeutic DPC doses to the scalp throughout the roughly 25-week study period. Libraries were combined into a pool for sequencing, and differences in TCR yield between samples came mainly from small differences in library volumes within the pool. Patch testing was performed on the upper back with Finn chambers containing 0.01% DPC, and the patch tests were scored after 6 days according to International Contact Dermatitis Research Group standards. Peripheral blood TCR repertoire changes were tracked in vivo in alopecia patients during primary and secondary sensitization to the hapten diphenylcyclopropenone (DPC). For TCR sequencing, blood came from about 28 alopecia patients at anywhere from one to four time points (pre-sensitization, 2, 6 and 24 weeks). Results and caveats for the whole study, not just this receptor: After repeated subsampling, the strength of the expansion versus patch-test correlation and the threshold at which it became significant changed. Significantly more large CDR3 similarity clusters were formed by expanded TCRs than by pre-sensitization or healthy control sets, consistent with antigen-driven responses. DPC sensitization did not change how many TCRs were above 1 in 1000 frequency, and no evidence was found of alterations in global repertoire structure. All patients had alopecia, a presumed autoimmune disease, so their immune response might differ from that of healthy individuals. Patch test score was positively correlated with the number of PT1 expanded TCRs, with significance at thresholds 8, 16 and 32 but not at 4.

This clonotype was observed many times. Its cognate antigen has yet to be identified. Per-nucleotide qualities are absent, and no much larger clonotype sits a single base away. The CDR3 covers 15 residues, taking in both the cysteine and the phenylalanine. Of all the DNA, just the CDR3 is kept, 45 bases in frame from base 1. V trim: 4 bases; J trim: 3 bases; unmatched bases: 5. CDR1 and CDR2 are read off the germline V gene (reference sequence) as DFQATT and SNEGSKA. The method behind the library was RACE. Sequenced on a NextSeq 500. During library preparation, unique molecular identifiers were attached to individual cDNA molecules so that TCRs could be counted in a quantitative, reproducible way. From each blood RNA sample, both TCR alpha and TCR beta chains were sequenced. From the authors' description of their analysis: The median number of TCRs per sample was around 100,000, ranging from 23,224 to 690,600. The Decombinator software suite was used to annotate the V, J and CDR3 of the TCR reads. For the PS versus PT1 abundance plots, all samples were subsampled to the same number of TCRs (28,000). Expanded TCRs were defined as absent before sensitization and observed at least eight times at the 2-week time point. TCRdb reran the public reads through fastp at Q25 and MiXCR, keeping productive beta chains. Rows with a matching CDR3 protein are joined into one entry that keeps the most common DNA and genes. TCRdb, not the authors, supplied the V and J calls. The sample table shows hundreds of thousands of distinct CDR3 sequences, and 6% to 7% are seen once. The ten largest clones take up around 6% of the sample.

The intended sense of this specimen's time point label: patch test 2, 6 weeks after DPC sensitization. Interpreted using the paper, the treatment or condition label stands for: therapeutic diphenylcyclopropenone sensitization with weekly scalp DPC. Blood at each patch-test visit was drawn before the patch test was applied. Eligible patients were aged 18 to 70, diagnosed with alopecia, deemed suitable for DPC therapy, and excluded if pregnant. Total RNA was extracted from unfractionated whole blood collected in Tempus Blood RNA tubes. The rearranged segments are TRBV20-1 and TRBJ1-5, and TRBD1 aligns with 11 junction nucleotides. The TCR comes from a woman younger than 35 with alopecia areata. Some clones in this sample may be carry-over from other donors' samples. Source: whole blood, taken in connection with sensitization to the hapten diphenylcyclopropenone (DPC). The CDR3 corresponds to CSATRTGGLNQPQHF. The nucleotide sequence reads TGCAGTGCTACACGGACAGGGGGCCTCAATCAGCCCCAGCATTTT.